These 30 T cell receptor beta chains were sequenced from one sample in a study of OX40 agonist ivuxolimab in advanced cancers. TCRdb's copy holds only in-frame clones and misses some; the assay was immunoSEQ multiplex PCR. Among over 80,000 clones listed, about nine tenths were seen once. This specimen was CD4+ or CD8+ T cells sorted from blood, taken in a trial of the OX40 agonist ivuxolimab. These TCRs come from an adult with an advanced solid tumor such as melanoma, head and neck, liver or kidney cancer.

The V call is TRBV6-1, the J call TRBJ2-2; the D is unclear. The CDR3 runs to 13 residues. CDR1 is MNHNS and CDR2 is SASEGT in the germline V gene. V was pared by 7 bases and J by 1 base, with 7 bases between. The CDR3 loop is CASTQENTGELFF. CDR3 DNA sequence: TGTGCCAGCACCCAGGAGAACACCGGGGAGCTGTTTTTT.

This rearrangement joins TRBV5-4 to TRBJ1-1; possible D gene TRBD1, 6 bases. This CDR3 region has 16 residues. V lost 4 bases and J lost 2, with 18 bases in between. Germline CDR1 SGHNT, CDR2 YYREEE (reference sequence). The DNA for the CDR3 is TGTGCCAGCAGCCCGCGGGGGGCCCGGCCCAACACTGAAGCTTTCTTT. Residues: CASSPRGARPNTEAFF.

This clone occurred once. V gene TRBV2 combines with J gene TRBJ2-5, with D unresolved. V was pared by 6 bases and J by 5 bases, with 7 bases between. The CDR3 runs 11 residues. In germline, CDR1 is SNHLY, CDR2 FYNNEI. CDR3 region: CASRASETQYF. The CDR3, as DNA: TGTGCCAGCAGGGCTAGTGAGACCCAGTACTTC.

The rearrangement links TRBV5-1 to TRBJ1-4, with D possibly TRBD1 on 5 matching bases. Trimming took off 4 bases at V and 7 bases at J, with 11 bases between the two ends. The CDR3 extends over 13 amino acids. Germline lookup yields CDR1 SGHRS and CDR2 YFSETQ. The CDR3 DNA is TGCGCCAGCAGCCAGGGCGTGGGTGAAAAACTGTTTTTT. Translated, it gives CASSQGVGEKLFF.

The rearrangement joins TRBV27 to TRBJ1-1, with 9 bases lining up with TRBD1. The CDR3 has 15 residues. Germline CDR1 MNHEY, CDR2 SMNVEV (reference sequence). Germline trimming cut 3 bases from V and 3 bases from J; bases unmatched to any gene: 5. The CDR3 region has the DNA TGTGCCAGCAGTTTTGGGACAGGGAGGGACACTGAAGCTTTCTTT. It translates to CASSFGTGRDTEAFF.

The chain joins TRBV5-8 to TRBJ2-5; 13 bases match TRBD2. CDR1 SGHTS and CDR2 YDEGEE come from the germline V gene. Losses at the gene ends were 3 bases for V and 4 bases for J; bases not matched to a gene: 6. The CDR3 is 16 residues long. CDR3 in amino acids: CASSYTSGGATETQYF. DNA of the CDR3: TGTGCCAGCAGCTACACTAGCGGGGGGGCCACAGAGACCCAGTACTTC.

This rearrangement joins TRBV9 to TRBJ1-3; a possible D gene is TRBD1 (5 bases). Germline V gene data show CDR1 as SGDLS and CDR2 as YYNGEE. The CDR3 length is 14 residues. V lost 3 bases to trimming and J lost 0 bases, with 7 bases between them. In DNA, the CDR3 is TGTGCCAGCAGCGGGGGGAGCTCTGGAAACACCATATATTTT. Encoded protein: CASSGGSSGNTIYF.

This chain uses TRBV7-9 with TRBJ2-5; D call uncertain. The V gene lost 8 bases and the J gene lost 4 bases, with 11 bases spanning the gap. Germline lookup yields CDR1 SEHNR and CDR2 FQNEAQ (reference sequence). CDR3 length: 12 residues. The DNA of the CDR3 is TGTGCCAGCCAACCGGATGGAGAGACCCAGTACTTC. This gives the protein CASQPDGETQYF.

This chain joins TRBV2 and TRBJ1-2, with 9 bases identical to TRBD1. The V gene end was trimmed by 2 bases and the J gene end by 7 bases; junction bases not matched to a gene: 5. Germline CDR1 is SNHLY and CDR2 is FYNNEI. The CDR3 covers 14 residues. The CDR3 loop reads CASSERGQGFGYTF. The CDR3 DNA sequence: TGTGCCAGCAGTGAAAGGGGACAGGGATTTGGCTACACCTTC. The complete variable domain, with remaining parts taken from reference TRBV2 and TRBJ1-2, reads EPEVTQTPSHQVTQMGQEVILRCVPISNHLYFYWYRQILGQKVEFLVSFYNNEISEKSEIFDDQFSVERPDGSNFTLKIRSTKLEDSAMYFCASSERGQGFGYTFGSGTRLTVV.

The DNA for the CDR3 is TGTGCCAGCAGTTACAGGGGAGATGGGGAGCAGTACTTC. As protein: CASSYRGDGEQYF. This sequence joins TRBV6-5 and TRBJ2-5; D is possibly TRBD1 or TRBD2 (5 bases each). The CDR3 length is 13 residues. CDR1 is MNHEY, CDR2 SVGAGI, per germline. V lost 2 bases to trimming and J lost 11 bases, with 15 bases between them.

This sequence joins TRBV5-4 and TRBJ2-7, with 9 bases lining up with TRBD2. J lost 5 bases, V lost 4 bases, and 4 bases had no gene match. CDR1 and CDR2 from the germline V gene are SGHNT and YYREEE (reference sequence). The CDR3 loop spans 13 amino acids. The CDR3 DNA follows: TGTGCCAGCAGCCGGACTAGCGCCAACGAGCAGTACTTC. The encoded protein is CASSRTSANEQYF. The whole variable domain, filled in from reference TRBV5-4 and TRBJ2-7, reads ETGVTQSPTHLIKTRGQQVTLRCSSQSGHNTVSWYQQALGQGPQFIFQYYREEENGRGNFPPRFSGLQFPNYSSELNVNALELDDSALYLCASSRTSANEQYFGPGTRLTVT.

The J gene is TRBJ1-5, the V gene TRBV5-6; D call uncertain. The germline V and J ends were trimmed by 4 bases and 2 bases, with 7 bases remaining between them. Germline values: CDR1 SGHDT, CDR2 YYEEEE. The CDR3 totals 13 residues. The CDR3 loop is CASSRWGNQPQHF. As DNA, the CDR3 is TGTGCCAGCAGCCGGTGGGGCAATCAGCCCCAGCATTTT.

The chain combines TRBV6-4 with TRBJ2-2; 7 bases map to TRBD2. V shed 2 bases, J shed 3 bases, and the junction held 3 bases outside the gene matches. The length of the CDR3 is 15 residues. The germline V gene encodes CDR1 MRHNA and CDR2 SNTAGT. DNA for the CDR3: TGTGCCAGCAGTGACGAGGGAGGGGACACCGGGGAGCTGTTTTTT. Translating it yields CASSDEGGDTGELFF.

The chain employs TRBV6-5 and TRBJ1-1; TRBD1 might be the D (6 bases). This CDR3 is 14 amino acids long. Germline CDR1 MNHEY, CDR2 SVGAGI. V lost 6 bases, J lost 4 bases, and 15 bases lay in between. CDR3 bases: TGTGCCAGCAGACAGGGCCCGACCCCCACTGAAGCTTTCTTT. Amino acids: CASRQGPTPTEAFF.

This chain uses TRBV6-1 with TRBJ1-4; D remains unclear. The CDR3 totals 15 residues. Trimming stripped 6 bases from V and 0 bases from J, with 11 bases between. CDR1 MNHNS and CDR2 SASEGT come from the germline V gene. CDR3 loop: CASRLTVATNEKLFF. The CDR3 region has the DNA TGTGCCAGCAGACTAACTGTTGCAACTAATGAAAAACTGTTTTTT.

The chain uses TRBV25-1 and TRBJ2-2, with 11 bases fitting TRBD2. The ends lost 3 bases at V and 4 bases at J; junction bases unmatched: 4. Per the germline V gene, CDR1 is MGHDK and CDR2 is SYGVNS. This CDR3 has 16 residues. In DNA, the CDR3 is TGTGCCAGCAGTGACCTTAGCGGGGGGGGCACCGGGGAGCTGTTTTTT. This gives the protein CASSDLSGGGTGELFF. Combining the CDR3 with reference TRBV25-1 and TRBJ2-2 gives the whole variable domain EADIYQTPRYLVIGTGKKITLECSQTMGHDKMYWYQQDPGMELHLIHYSYGVNSTEKGDLSSESTVSRIRTEHFPLTLESARPSHTSQYLCASSDLSGGGTGELFFGEGSRLTVL.

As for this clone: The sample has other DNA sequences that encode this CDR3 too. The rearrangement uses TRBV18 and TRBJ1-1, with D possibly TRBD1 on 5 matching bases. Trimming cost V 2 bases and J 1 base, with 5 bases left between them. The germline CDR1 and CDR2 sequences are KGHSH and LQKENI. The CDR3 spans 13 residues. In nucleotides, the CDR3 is TGTGCCAGCTCACCAGGGACGAACACTGAAGCTTTCTTT. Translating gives CASSPGTNTEAFF.

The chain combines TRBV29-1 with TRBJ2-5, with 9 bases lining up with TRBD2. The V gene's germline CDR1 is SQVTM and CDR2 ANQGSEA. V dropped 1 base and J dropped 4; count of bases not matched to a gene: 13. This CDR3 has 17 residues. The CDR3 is CSVEVEGGGASPETQYF. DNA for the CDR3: TGCAGCGTTGAAGTTGAGGGCGGGGGGGCCTCTCCAGAGACCCAGTACTTC.

The CDR3 DNA reads as TGTGCCAGCAGCTTTGGGACAGAAGCTTTCTTT. Its translation: CASSFGTEAFF. This rearrangement joins TRBV7-9 to TRBJ1-1, with a tentative D call TRBD1 (6 bases). Germline CDR1 reads SEHNR; CDR2 reads FQNEAQ (reference sequence). V gave up 3 bases and J gave up 8 bases, with 7 bases separating them. CDR3 length: 11 amino acids.

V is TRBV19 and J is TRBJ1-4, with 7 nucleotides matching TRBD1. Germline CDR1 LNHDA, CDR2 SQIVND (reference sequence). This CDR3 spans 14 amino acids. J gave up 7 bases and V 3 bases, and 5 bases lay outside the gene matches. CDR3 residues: CASSMDTGVEKLFF. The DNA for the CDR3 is TGTGCCAGTAGTATGGACACAGGGGTTGAAAAACTGTTTTTT.

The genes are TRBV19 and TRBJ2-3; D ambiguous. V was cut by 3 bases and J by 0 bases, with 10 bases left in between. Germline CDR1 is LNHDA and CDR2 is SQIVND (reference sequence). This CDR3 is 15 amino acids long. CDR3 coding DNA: TGTGCCAGTAGTATGAGTAGCACCAGCACAGATACGCAGTATTTT. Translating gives CASSMSSTSTDTQYF. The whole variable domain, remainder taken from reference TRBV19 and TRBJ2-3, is DGGITQSPKYLFRKEGQNVTLSCEQNLNHDAMYWYRQDPGQGLRLIYYSQIVNDFQKGDIAEGYSVSREKKESFPLTVTSAQKNPTAFYLCASSMSSTSTDTQYFGPGTRLTVL.

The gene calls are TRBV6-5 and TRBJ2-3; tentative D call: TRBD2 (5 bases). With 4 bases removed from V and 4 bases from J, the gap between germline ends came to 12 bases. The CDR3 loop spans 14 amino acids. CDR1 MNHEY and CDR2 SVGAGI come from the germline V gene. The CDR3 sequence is CASSLLVGSDTQYF. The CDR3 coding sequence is TGTGCCAGCAGTTTACTAGTAGGCTCAGATACGCAGTATTTT.

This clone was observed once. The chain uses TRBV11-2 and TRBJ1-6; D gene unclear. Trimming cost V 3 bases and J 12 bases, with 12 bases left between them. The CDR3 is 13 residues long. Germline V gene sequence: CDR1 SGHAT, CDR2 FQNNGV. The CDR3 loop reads CASSFTPGEPLHF. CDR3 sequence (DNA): TGTGCCAGCAGCTTCACACCCGGGGAACCCCTCCACTTT.

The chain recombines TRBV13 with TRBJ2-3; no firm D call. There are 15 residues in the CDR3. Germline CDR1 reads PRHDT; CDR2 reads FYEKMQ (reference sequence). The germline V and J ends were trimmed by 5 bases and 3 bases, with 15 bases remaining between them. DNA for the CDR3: TGTGCCAGCAGCGTCACTGAAGGAGAGACAGATACGCAGTATTTT. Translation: CASSVTEGETDTQYF.

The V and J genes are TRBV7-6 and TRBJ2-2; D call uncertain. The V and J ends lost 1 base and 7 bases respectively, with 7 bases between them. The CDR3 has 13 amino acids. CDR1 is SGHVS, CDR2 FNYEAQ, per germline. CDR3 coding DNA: TGTGCCAGCAGCTTAGAAGTCCTCGGGGAGCTGTTTTTT. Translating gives CASSLEVLGELFF.

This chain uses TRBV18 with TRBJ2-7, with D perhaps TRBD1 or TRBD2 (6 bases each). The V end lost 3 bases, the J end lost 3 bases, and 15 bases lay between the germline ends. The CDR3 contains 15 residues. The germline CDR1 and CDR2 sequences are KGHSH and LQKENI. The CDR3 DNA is TGTGCCAGCTCACCGGCGAAGGGGGGCAGCTACGAGCAGTACTTC. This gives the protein CASSPAKGGSYEQYF. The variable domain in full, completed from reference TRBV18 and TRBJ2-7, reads NAGVMQNPRHLVRRRGQEARLRCSPMKGHSHVYWYRQLPEEGLKFMVYLQKENIIDESGMPKERFSAEFPKEGPSILRIQQVVRGDSAAYFCASSPAKGGSYEQYFGPGTRLTVT.

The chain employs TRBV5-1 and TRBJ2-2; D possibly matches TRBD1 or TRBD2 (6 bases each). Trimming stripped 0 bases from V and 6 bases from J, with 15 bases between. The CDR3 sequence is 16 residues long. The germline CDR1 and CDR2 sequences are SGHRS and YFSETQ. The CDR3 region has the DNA TGCGCCAGCAGCTTGGAGGGGGGCGCTGGCGCCGGGGAGCTGTTTTTT. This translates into CASSLEGGAGAGELFF.

The CDR3 loop reads CAWTPTSGRAAQYF. CDR3 DNA sequence: TGTGCCTGGACCCCAACTAGCGGGAGGGCGGCCCAGTACTTC. The chain combines TRBV30 with TRBJ2-5, with TRBD2 matching 13 bases. V trimming: 4 bases; J trimming: 9 bases; junction bases outside the gene matches: 8. Looked up from germline, CDR1 is GTSNPN and CDR2 is SVGIG (reference sequence). The CDR3 has 14 residues.

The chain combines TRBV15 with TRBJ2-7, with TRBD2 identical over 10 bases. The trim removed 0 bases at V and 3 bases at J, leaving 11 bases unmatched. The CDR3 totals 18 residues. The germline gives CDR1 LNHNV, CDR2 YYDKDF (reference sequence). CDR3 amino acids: CATSRDRGSGRSLYEQYF. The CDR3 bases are TGTGCCACCAGCAGAGATAGGGGTAGCGGGAGGAGCCTCTACGAGCAGTACTTC.

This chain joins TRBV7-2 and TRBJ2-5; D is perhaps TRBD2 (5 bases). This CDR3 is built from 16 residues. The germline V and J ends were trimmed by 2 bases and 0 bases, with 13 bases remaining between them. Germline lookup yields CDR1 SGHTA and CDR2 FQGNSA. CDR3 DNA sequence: TGTGCCAGCAGCTTAAGGTCCGGGGAGTACCAAGAGACCCAGTACTTC. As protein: CASSLRSGEYQETQYF.